The 9 T cell receptor beta chains below were found in one sample sequenced in a study of regulatory T cells in long-lasting Graves disease. Time point given: persistent/refractory GD, antithyroid drugs over 5 years with positive TRAb. There was RNA extracted from PBMCs, and the TCR library was made from it. The authors built TCR beta libraries using iRepertoire HTBI primers and Arm-PCR of CDR3 regions. TCRdb re-called the multiplex PCR reads with MiXCR, one entry per CDR3 protein. The sample comprises hundreds of thousands of distinct CDR3 sequences, less than 25% of which are singletons, and roughly 20% rests with the top ten. The specimen was peripheral blood mononuclear cells (PBMCs), collected when the disease was refractory, from a patient treated with antithyroid drugs. These receptors were collected from a female donor with Graves disease.

At least ten counts were recorded for this clonotype. The J gene is TRBJ2-7, the V gene TRBV6-2 or TRBV6-3; 8 nucleotides line up with TRBD2. Germline assignment: CDR1 MNHEY and CDR2 SVGEGT. This CDR3 has 14 amino acids. Losses at the gene ends were 5 bases for V and 0 bases for J; bases not matched to a gene: 3. The CDR3 is CASSTGTSSYEQYF. In nucleotides, the CDR3 is TGTGCCAGCAGTACCGGGACTAGCTCCTACGAGCAGTACTTC.

As regards this clonotype: One end of the junction fails to match germline, which may point to a read error. V usage is TRBV27 and J usage is TRBJ1-1; D not resolved. There are 15 residues in the CDR3. Germline V CDR1 and CDR2: MNHEY, SMNVEV (reference sequence). In nucleotides, the CDR3 is TGTGCCAGCGGTTTATCGAAAGGGTTGGTCACTGAAGCTTTCTTT. Translated: CASGLSKGLVTEAFF.

V is TRBV20-1 and J is TRBJ1-1, with 9 nucleotides matching TRBD1. The CDR3 has 17 residues. V trimming: 4 bases; J trimming: 1 base; junction bases outside the gene matches: 13. Looked up from germline, CDR1 is DFQATT and CDR2 is SNEGSKA (reference sequence). This CDR3 reads CSAIKTGTGSRNTEAFF. CDR3 in DNA: TGCAGTGCTATCAAAACTGGGACAGGGAGTCGGAACACTGAAGCTTTCTTT.

This clonotype appeared many times. The CDR3 sequence is CASSQGGTKNIQYF. In DNA, the CDR3 is TGTGCCAGCTCCCAGGGAGGGACCAAAAACATTCAGTACTTC. The rearrangement links TRBV7-9 to TRBJ2-4; 7 nucleotides line up with TRBD2. The CDR3 is 14 amino acids. CDR1 and CDR2 (germline): SEHNR, FQNEAQ (reference sequence). The junction had 6 bases not matched to a gene; V was cut back by 8 bases and J by 2 bases.

Concerning this clonotype: A junction boundary mismatches the germline segment, possibly from a read error. The CDR3 DNA reads as TGCGCCAGCAGCCGGGACTCGAGCTCCCACGAGCAGTACTTC. Protein product: CASSRDSSSHEQYF. V gene TRBV5-1 combines with J gene TRBJ2-7, with a possible D match to TRBD2 (6 bases). Germline V lookup: CDR1 SGHRS, CDR2 YFSETQ. The CDR3 is 14 amino acids.

The V and J genes are TRBV7-9 and TRBJ2-6; 12 bases match TRBD1. V shed 5 bases, J shed 2 bases, and the junction held 7 bases outside the gene matches. There are 18 residues in the CDR3. Germline CDR1 is SEHNR and CDR2 is FQNEAQ (reference sequence). The CDR3 sequence is CASSETGTGGAGANVLTF. In nucleotides, the CDR3 is TGTGCCAGCAGCGAGACCGGGACAGGGGGCGCTGGGGCCAACGTCCTGACTTTC.

This clonotype was detected only a few times. V is TRBV12-3 or TRBV12-4 and J is TRBJ2-2; no definite D call. This CDR3 is built from 14 residues. The V gene lost 5 bases and the J gene lost 3 bases, with 10 bases spanning the gap. The CDR3 sequence: CASSNNRDTGELFF. The DNA for the CDR3 is TGTGCCAGCAGTAATAACCGGGACACCGGGGAGCTGTTTTTT.

The chain couples TRBV12-3 or TRBV12-4 to TRBJ2-5, with 9 bases identical to TRBD2. The V gene end was trimmed by 0 bases and the J gene end by 2 bases; junction bases not matched to a gene: 4. CDR3 size: 16 residues. As DNA, the CDR3 is TGTGCCAGCAGTTTAGCGACTAGCGGATTTCAAGAGACCCAGTACTTC. Translating gives CASSLATSGFQETQYF.

This clonotype has a handful of counts. V gene TRBV5-1 combines with J gene TRBJ1-2; the D gene is possibly TRBD1 (5 bases). The germline CDR1 and CDR2 sequences are SGHRS and YFSETQ. The CDR3 consists of 15 residues. V was pared by 3 bases and J by 6 bases, with 18 bases between. Here the CDR3 reads CASSSTGPSGDGYTF. In DNA, the CDR3 is TGCGCCAGCAGCTCTACAGGCCCCTCTGGCGATGGCTACACCTTC.